The 23 T cell receptor beta chains listed next were all sequenced from one sample in a study of molecular identifiers for immune sequencing clone quantification. TCRdb used MiXCR to reprocess the PCR reads, holding one entry per CDR3 protein. This table has 600,000 to 650,000 distinct CDR3 sequences, 15% to 20% appearing once. The sequencing input was naive CD8+ T cells from blood, with Jurkat cell RNA spiked in. Subset: FACS-sorted CD8+CD4-CCR7+CD45RA+ naive T cells. All receptors come from a human donor in good health. Some libraries in this study had Jurkat cell RNA spiked in.

On this clonotype: A much more abundant neighbour one base away suggests this may be a read error. The conserved phenylalanine or tryptophan normally closing the CDR3 is absent here, so this likely arose from a read error. The chain uses TRBV19 and TRBJ1-4; D remains ambiguous. The germline V and J ends were trimmed by 8 bases and 0 bases, with 7 bases remaining between them. Germline CDR1 and CDR2: LNHDA and SQIVND (reference sequence). The CDR3 has 13 amino acids. As DNA, the CDR3 is TGTGCCAGTTCATGGGCAACTAATGAAAAACTGTTTATT. Amino acid sequence: CASSWATNEKLFI.

In this sample, this clonotype turned up many times. V is TRBV3-1 and J is TRBJ1-4; D is uncertain. Germline-derived CDR1 and CDR2 are LGHDT and YNNKEL (reference sequence). With 5 bases removed from V and 7 bases from J, the gap between germline ends came to 17 bases. The CDR3 totals 15 residues. The CDR3 protein is CASSTRRTSSEKLFF. CDR3 DNA sequence: TGTGCCAGCAGCACCCGACGAACAAGCAGTGAAAAACTGTTTTTT.

With regard to this clonotype: This may be a read error, as it is one base from a much larger clone. V gene TRBV27 combines with J gene TRBJ2-7; no clear D gene. Looked up from germline, CDR1 is MNHEY and CDR2 is SMNVEV (reference sequence). The V end lost 3 bases, the J end lost 2 bases, and 11 bases lay between the germline ends. The CDR3 loop spans 14 amino acids. CDR3 sequence: CASSFPGDAYEQYF. CDR3 coding DNA: TGTGCCAGCAGTTTTCCGGGTGATGCCTACGAGCAGTACTTC.

This clonotype was detected many times. The chain joins TRBV3-1 to TRBJ2-5, with 11 bases identical to TRBD2. CDR3 size: 15 residues. V dropped 7 bases and J dropped 2; count of bases not matched to a gene: 6. Germline CDR1 reads LGHDT; CDR2 reads YNNKEL (reference sequence). The CDR3 DNA sequence: TGTGCCAGCAACCCGGGACTAGCGGTTCAAGAGACCCAGTACTTC. Amino acid sequence: CASNPGLAVQETQYF.

To note about this clonotype: This may come from a read error, since a much larger clone is one base off. The gene calls are TRBV2 and TRBJ2-7; no definite D call. The CDR3 has 14 residues. CDR1 is SNHLY, CDR2 FYNNEI, per germline. The V gene lost 6 bases and the J gene lost 0 bases, with 12 bases spanning the gap. CDR3 nucleotide sequence: TGTGCCAGCAGGGGAAGTATTGACTCCTACGAGCAGTACTTC. Translated, it gives CASRGSIDSYEQYF.

The table lists this clonotype with a few counts. The V call is TRBV20-1, the J call TRBJ2-1; 10 positions agree with TRBD2. J was trimmed by 9 bases and V by 0 bases; bases with no gene match: 17. CDR3 length equals 18 residues. Germline V gene lookup returns CDR1 DFQATT and CDR2 SNEGSKA (reference sequence). Written as DNA, the CDR3 is TGCAGTGCTAGAGATGTTAGCGGGAGGCCCGGCGGGGTGGGTGAGCAGTTCTTC. Translating it yields CSARDVSGRPGGVGEQFF.

This clonotype has a count of ten or more. The CDR3 sequence: CASSPSGESKNIQYF. DNA of the CDR3: TGTGCCAGCTCTCCTAGCGGGGAGTCCAAAAACATTCAGTACTTC. The chain links TRBV18 to TRBJ2-4; TRBD2 matches at 9 bases. The CDR3 runs to 15 residues. Trimming cost V 6 bases and J 2 bases; bases outside gene matches: 5. Germline V gene sequence: CDR1 KGHSH, CDR2 LQKENI.

Worth noting for this clonotype: A much larger clone lies one base from this, so it may be a read error. CDR3 sequence: CASSLDQGVHTGELFF. CDR3 coding DNA: TGCGCCAGCAGCTTGGACCAGGGGGTTCACACCGGGGAGCTGTTTTTT. The chain recombines TRBV5-1 with TRBJ2-2, with TRBD1 identical over 7 bases. V shed 0 bases, J shed 3 bases, and the junction held 5 bases outside the gene matches. CDR1 and CDR2 (germline): SGHRS, YFSETQ. CDR3 size: 16 residues.

This clonotype was seen only a few times. It is likely a read error, because the conserved phenylalanine at the end of the CDR3 is missing. This chain connects TRBV20-1 to TRBJ1-1; D perhaps matches TRBD1 (5 bases). The V end was cut by 4 bases, the J end by 5 bases, with 17 bases between. This CDR3 has 14 amino acids. Germline lookup yields CDR1 DFQATT and CDR2 SNEGSKA (reference sequence). CDR3 amino acids: CSATEGRVQTEAFL. The DNA for the CDR3 is TGCAGTGCTACCGAAGGCAGGGTTCAAACTGAAGCTTTCTTA.

This clonotype came up many times. The J gene is TRBJ2-5, the V gene TRBV7-9, with 10 bases aligning to TRBD2. Germline trimming cut 6 bases from V and 4 bases from J; bases unmatched to any gene: 8. Germline-derived CDR1 and CDR2 are SEHNR and FQNEAQ (reference sequence). The CDR3 loop spans 15 amino acids. The CDR3 DNA follows: TGTGCCAGCAGAGGAGGCTGGACTAGCGGAGAGACCCAGTACTTC. As protein: CASRGGWTSGETQYF.

This clonotype has more than one count but fewer than ten. This chain uses TRBV11-2 with TRBJ2-7, with D possibly being TRBD1 or TRBD2 (5 bases each). CDR1 and CDR2 (germline): SGHAT, FQNNGV. CDR3 size: 12 residues. Deletions cut 5 bases from V and 6 bases from J, with 11 bases between. CDR3 sequence: CASSKYGGEQYF. The CDR3 DNA follows: TGTGCCAGCAGCAAGTATGGGGGCGAGCAGTACTTC.

The chain recombines TRBV7-2 with TRBJ2-7; 12 nucleotides align to TRBD2. The CDR3 is made up of 15 amino acids. Trimming took 5 bases from V and 5 from J; bases not matched to a gene: 7. Germline values: CDR1 SGHTA, CDR2 FQGNSA. CDR3 nucleotides: TGTGCCAGCAGCAGTTCACTAGCGGGGGGTGACGAGCAGTACTTC. Translating it yields CASSSSLAGGDEQYF.

At least ten counts were recorded for this clonotype. The CDR3 reads CASSRNPGQATSGANVLTF. CDR3 nucleotide sequence: TGTGCCAGCAGCCGTAATCCGGGACAGGCAACCTCTGGGGCCAACGTCCTGACTTTC. The chain recombines TRBV9 with TRBJ2-6; TRBD1 agrees at 8 bases. The germline CDR1 and CDR2 sequences are SGDLS and YYNGEE. The CDR3 is 19 residues long. V dropped 4 bases and J dropped 0; count of bases not matched to a gene: 12.

This sequence joins TRBV6-2 or TRBV6-3 and TRBJ2-2; no firm D call. CDR3 size: 15 residues. Trimming shortened V by 0 bases and J by 3 bases, and 8 bases separated the two germline ends. CDR1 and CDR2 (germline): MNHEY, SVGEGT. CDR3 loop: CASSYSRPYTGELFF. CDR3 in DNA: TGTGCCAGCAGTTACTCCCGGCCGTACACCGGGGAGCTGTTTTTT.

This rearrangement joins TRBV7-3 to TRBJ2-5; 10 nucleotides match TRBD1. Germline loops: CDR1 SGHTA, CDR2 FQGTGA. V dropped 6 bases and J dropped 6; count of bases not matched to a gene: 10. The CDR3 loop spans 15 amino acids. Here the CDR3 DNA reads TGTGCCAGCAGTTCAGTCCTGGGACAGGGGCAGACCCAGTACTTC. It translates to CASSSVLGQGQTQYF.

The V call is TRBV2, the J call TRBJ2-7, with D uncertain. Germline V gene data show CDR1 as SNHLY and CDR2 as FYNNEI. Trimming removed 1 base at V and 3 bases at J, with 13 bases between. This CDR3 is built from 15 residues. CDR3 sequence reads: CASSEGQADLYEQYF. The CDR3, as DNA: TGTGCCAGCAGTGAAGGTCAGGCAGACCTCTACGAGCAGTACTTC.

This chain links TRBV9 with TRBJ2-5, with D perhaps assigned TRBD1 or TRBD2 (6 bases each). The CDR3 has 18 residues. V was trimmed by 0 bases and J by 5 bases, leaving 23 bases between them. Per germline, CDR1 SGDLS and CDR2 YYNGEE. CDR3 sequence: CASSVVGGRGGLEETQYF. The CDR3 DNA follows: TGTGCCAGCAGCGTAGTAGGGGGGCGGGGCGGCCTGGAGGAGACCCAGTACTTC.

Ten or more counts support this clonotype. V is TRBV4-3 and J is TRBJ1-3; no reliable D call. The V end was cut by 4 bases, the J end by 0 bases, with 13 bases between. The CDR3 covers 16 residues. Germline CDR1 reads LGHNA; CDR2 reads YSLEER. CDR3 in DNA: TGCGCCAGCAGCCCAGGCGGACTTCTCTCTGGAAACACCATATATTTT. Translated: CASSPGGLLSGNTIYF.

This clonotype was counted at least ten times. V is TRBV4-3 and J is TRBJ1-1; no clear D. The CDR3 covers 15 residues. Per germline, CDR1 LGHNA and CDR2 YSLEER. V was clipped by 0 bases and J by 5 bases, with 13 bases between them. The DNA for the CDR3 is TGCGCCAGCAGCCAAGAGTCGTTGATGAGGACTGAAGCTTTCTTT. Its protein is CASSQESLMRTEAFF.

This clonotype came up many times. The chain links TRBV14 to TRBJ1-1; tentatively, D is TRBD1 (5 bases). The germline V gene has CDR1 SGHDN and CDR2 FVKESK. V was cut by 5 bases and J by 4 bases, with 17 bases left in between. This CDR3 comprises 15 residues. The CDR3 region is CASSKRPGSVTEAFF. Written as DNA, the CDR3 is TGTGCCAGCAGCAAACGACCAGGGTCGGTCACTGAAGCTTTCTTT.

A word on this clonotype: This may stem from a read error, because a much larger clone lies one nucleotide away. This chain links TRBV30 with TRBJ1-5; no firm D call. The length of the CDR3 is 12 residues. Per the germline V gene, CDR1 is GTSNPN and CDR2 is SVGIG (reference sequence). The CDR3 loop is CGWRNPQQPQHF. The CDR3 nucleotides read TGTGGCTGGAGGAACCCCCAGCAGCCCCAGCATTTT. The full variable domain, with the rest looked up from reference TRBV30 and TRBJ1-5, is SQTIHQWPATLVQPVGSPLSLECTVEGTSNPNLYWYRQAAGRGLQLLFYSVGIGQISSEVPQNLSASRPQDRQFILSSKKLLLSDSGFYLCGWRNPQQPQHFGDGTRLSIL.

The sample holds a few counts of this clonotype. The J gene is TRBJ2-7, the V gene TRBV11-2; D is ambiguous. CDR1 is SGHAT and CDR2 is FQNNGV in the germline V gene. CDR3 length: 13 residues. V was pared by 5 bases and J by 2 bases, with 10 bases between. This CDR3 reads CASSRRDPYEQYF. The CDR3 DNA reads as TGTGCCAGCAGCCGAAGGGATCCCTACGAGCAGTACTTC.

This clonotype has only a few counts. The V call is TRBV19, the J call TRBJ1-6; TRBD1 might be the D (5 bases). Trimming removed 2 bases at V and 7 bases at J, with 21 bases between. This CDR3 is built from 18 residues. Germline-derived CDR1 and CDR2 are LNHDA and SQIVND (reference sequence). The chain's CDR3 is CASSILADGGRVNSPLHF. The CDR3 DNA reads TGTGCCAGTAGTATATTGGCGGACGGGGGAAGAGTGAATTCACCCCTCCACTTT.